This entry is about one T cell receptor beta chain. Its antigen is not known. This specimen comes from a study of beta chain features in type 1 diabetes. Study results and limitations: Moderately but significantly shorter TCRB CDR3s were found in Type 1 diabetes patients in all four CD4+ subsets. Compared to healthy donors, patients appeared to have naive, central memory and Treg TCRB repertoires that were more alike.

cDNA synthesis used the whole RNA isolate, giving expressed TCRB sequences. TCRdb's table, derived via immunoSEQ multiplex PCR, lists solely in-frame clones and lacks some. Among 240,000 or so clones, approximately 13% were seen once, and the ten largest hold almost 0.02%. V lost 1 base and J lost 3; bases outside the gene matches: 3. Germline V lookup: CDR1 SGHRS, CDR2 YFSETQ. There are 15 residues in the CDR3. The rearrangement uses TRBV5-1 and TRBJ2-1, with 8 bases lining up with TRBD2. The source is a man aged 25-45 years with type 1 diabetes. Sequenced input: naive CD4+ T cells from blood. Here the CDR3 reads CASSLPAGDYNEQFF. The CDR3 DNA reads as TGCGCCAGCAGCTTGCCAGCGGGGGACTACAATGAGCAGTTCTTC.